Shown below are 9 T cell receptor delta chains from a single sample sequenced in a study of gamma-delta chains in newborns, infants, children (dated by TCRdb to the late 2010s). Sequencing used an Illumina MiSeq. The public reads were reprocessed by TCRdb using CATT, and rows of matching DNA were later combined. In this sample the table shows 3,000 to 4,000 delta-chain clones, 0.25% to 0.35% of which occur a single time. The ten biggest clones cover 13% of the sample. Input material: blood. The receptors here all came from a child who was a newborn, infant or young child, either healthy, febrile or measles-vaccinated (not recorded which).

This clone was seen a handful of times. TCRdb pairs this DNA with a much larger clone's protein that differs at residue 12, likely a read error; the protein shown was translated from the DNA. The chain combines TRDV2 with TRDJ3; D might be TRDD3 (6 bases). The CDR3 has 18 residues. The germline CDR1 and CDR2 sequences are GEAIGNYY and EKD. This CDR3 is CACDTLLGGSWNTRQMFF. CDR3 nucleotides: TGTGCCTGTGACACTCTACTGGGAGGTTCCTGGAACACCCGACAGATGTTTTTC.

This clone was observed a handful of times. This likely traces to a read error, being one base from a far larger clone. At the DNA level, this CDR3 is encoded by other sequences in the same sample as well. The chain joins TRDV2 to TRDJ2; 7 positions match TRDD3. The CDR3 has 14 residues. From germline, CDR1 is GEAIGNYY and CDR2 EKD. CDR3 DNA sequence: TGTGCTTGTGACCCCTGGGGGGTAGAAGCACAACTCTTCTTT. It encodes CACDPWGVEAQLFF.

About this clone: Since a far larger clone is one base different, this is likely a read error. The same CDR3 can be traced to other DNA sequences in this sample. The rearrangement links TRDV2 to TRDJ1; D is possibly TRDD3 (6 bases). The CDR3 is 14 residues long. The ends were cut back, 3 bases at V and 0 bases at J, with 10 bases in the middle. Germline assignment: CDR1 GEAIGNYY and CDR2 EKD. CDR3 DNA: TGTGCCTGTGACCCCTTGGGGGACACCGATAAACTCATCTTT. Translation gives CACDPLGDTDKLIF.

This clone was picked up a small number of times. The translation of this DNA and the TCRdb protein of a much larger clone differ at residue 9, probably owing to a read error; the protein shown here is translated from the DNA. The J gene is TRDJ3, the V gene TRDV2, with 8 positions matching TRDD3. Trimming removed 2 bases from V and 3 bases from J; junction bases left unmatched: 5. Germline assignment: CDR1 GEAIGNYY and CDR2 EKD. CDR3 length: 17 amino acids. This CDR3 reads CACDRLGDLWDTRQMFF. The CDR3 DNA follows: TGTGCCTGTGACAGGCTGGGGGACCTCTGGGACACCCGACAGATGTTTTTC.

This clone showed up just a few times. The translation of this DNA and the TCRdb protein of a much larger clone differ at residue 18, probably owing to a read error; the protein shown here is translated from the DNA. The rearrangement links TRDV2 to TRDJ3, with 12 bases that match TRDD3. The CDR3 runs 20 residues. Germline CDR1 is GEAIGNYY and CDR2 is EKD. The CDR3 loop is CACDTVVTGGYIRDTRQLFF. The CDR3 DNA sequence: TGTGCCTGTGACACCGTGGTTACTGGGGGATACATCCGGGACACCCGACAGCTGTTTTTC.

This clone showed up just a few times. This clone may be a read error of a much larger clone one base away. The CDR3 coding sequence is TGTGCCTGTGGCACTGTACTGGGGGATACGCCCTGGGACACCCGACAGATGTTTTTC. It codes for CACGTVLGDTPWDTRQMFF. The V gene is TRDV2, the J gene TRDJ3; TRDD3 matches at 13 bases. Losses at the gene ends were 5 bases for V and 2 bases for J; bases not matched to a gene: 8. The CDR3 has 19 residues. In germline, CDR1 is GEAIGNYY, CDR2 EKD.

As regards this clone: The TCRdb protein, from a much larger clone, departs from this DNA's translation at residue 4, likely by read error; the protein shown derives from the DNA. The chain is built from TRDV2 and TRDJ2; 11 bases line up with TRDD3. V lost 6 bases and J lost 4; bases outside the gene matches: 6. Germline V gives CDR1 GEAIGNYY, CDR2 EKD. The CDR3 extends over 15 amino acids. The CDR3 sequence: CACNPLGDRTAQLFF. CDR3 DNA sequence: TGTGCCTGTAACCCACTGGGGGATAGGACAGCACAACTCTTCTTT.

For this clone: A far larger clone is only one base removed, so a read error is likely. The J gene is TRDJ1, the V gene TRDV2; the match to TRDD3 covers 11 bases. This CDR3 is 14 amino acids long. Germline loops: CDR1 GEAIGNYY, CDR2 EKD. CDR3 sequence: CARDALLGDNKLIF. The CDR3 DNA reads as TGTGCCCGTGACGCGCTACTGGGGGATAATAAACTCATCTTT.

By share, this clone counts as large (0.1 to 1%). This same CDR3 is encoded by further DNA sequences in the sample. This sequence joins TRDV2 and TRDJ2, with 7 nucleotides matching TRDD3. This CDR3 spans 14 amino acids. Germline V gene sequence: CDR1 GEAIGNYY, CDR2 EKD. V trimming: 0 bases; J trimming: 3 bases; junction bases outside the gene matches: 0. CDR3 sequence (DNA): TGTGCCTGTGACACCTGGGGGATGACAGCACAACTCTTCTTT. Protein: CACDTWGMTAQLFF.